The 24 T cell receptor beta chains given below trace back to one sample, sequenced in a study of spatial heterogeneity in lung cancer. Time point indicated: sample taken at primary tumor resection. The input material, whole RNA from tumor, nontumor lung or frozen PBMC, was sequenced unsorted. TCRdb ran MiXCR on the 5' RACE reads and lists one entry per CDR3 protein. The sample holds roughly 25,000 distinct CDR3 sequences, roughly 4.5% seen once. Material: PBMCs, obtained at surgery. These receptors were obtained from a male donor with early-stage non-small cell lung cancer.

This clonotype was counted many times. This rearrangement joins TRBV28 to TRBJ1-1; 7 nucleotides match TRBD1. Germline trimming cut 10 bases from V and 0 bases from J; bases unmatched to any gene: 5. The CDR3 extends over 13 amino acids. CDR1 and CDR2 from the germline V gene are MDHEN and SYDVKM. CDR3 coding DNA: TGTGCCACCGGGACAGCGATGAACACTGAAGCTTTCTTT. Translated, it gives CATGTAMNTEAFF.

At least ten counts were recorded for this clonotype. This chain links TRBV29-1 with TRBJ2-2; a possible D gene is TRBD1 (6 bases). The CDR3 contains 14 residues. CDR1 SQVTM and CDR2 ANQGSEA come from the germline V gene. The V end was cut by 6 bases, the J end by 2 bases, with 13 bases between. The CDR3 loop reads CSVGGQTNTGELFF. CDR3 coding DNA: TGCAGCGTAGGCGGACAGACCAACACCGGGGAGCTGTTTTTT.

The chain uses TRBV5-1 and TRBJ2-1; D gene ambiguous. Trimming left V 5 bases short and J 7 bases short, with 10 bases between. Germline values: CDR1 SGHRS, CDR2 YFSETQ. The CDR3 loop spans 12 amino acids. For the CDR3, the DNA is TGCGCCAGCAGTTTGCTTCGTAATGAGCAGTTCTTC. It translates to CASSLLRNEQFF.

This clonotype was seen many times. J is TRBJ2-3 and V is TRBV6-6, with no clear D. The CDR3 runs to 13 residues. The germline V and J ends were trimmed by 8 bases and 4 bases, with 13 bases remaining between them. CDR1 MNHNY and CDR2 SVGAGI come from the germline V gene (reference sequence). CDR3 in DNA: TGTGCCAGCCATCTCCCCAGCCCAGATACGCAGTATTTT. This sequence encodes CASHLPSPDTQYF.

In this sample, this clonotype turned up many times. The chain carries TRBV12-3 or TRBV12-4 and TRBJ2-2; possibly TRBD1 for D (5 bases). The CDR3 loop spans 14 amino acids. V lost 8 bases and J lost 1, with 11 bases in between. Here the CDR3 reads CASWGLRNTGELFF. CDR3 sequence (DNA): TGTGCCAGCTGGGGCTTGAGGAACACCGGGGAGCTGTTTTTT.

This clonotype came up many times. The V gene is TRBV10-3, the J gene TRBJ1-5, with 10 bases that match TRBD1. The V gene's germline CDR1 is ENHRY and CDR2 SYGVKD. This CDR3 has 16 amino acids. The J segment lost 7 bases and the V segment lost 4 bases, leaving 10 bases of the junction unmatched. The CDR3 protein is CAISAGQGQGQQPQHF. The DNA of the CDR3 is TGTGCCATCAGTGCAGGCCAGGGACAGGGGCAGCAGCCCCAGCATTTT.

This clonotype was seen repeatedly, ten times or more. CDR3 region: CASSRRLYEQYF. The CDR3 DNA sequence: TGTGCCAGCAGCCGCAGGCTATACGAGCAGTACTTC. The gene calls are TRBV28 and TRBJ2-7; D unresolved. Germline assignment: CDR1 MDHEN and CDR2 SYDVKM. There are 12 residues in the CDR3. Trimming pared 6 bases from V and 4 bases from J, leaving 10 bases between.

This clonotype appeared many times. V is TRBV11-2 and J is TRBJ2-7, with a tentative D call TRBD1 (6 bases). This CDR3 is built from 14 residues. CDR1 and CDR2 from the germline V gene are SGHAT and FQNNGV. Deletions cut 5 bases from V and 1 base from J, with 12 bases between. The CDR3 region is CASSRSRGSYEQYF. In nucleotides, the CDR3 is TGTGCCAGCAGCCGCAGCAGGGGATCCTACGAGCAGTACTTC. Looking up the rest from reference TRBV11-2 and TRBJ2-7 gives the full variable domain: EAGVAQSPRYKIIEKRQSVAFWCNPISGHATLYWYQQILGQGPKLLIQFQNNGVVDDSQLPKDRFSAERLKGVDSTLKIQPAKLEDSAVYLCASSRSRGSYEQYFGPGTRLTVT.

The sample holds many counts of this clonotype. V gene TRBV9 combines with J gene TRBJ1-1, with D unclear. V lost 0 bases and J 3 bases, leaving 21 bases between the germline ends. Germline V gene lookup returns CDR1 SGDLS and CDR2 YYNGEE. This CDR3 spans 18 amino acids. The CDR3 nucleotides are TGTGCCAGCAGCGTAGTCGTTACCGGGTTCCAGAACGACACTGAAGCTTTCTTT. It yields the protein CASSVVVTGFQNDTEAFF.

This chain uses TRBV19 with TRBJ2-1; unclear D gene. Trimming stripped 3 bases from V and 5 bases from J, with 11 bases between. The CDR3 totals 14 residues. The germline V gene encodes CDR1 LNHDA and CDR2 SQIVND (reference sequence). DNA of the CDR3: TGTGCCAGTAGTATTGTTGGGGTTCACAATGAGCAGTTCTTC. Its translation is CASSIVGVHNEQFF.

This clonotype was seen repeatedly, ten times or more. V is TRBV28 and J is TRBJ1-5; D is possibly TRBD1 (6 bases). Trimming took off 6 bases at V and 2 bases at J, with 14 bases between the two ends. Germline V CDR1 and CDR2: MDHEN, SYDVKM. This CDR3 is 15 amino acids long. The CDR3 bases are TGTGCCAGCAGCCCCCACTCAGGGGGCAATCAGCCCCAGCATTTT. The encoded protein is CASSPHSGGNQPQHF.

This clonotype was found many times. The chain carries TRBV7-6 and TRBJ1-1, with D unclear. Germline V gene data show CDR1 as SGHVS and CDR2 as FNYEAQ. CDR3 length: 13 amino acids. Trimming removed 5 bases at V and 4 bases at J, with 11 bases between. CDR3 amino acids: CASSNQRGTEAFF. The CDR3 DNA reads TGTGCCAGCAGCAACCAACGGGGCACTGAAGCTTTCTTT. Variable domain in full (rest from reference TRBV7-6 and TRBJ1-1): GAGVSQSPRYKVTKRGQDVALRCDPISGHVSLYWYRQALGQGPEFLTYFNYEAQQDKSGLPNDRFSAERPEGSISTLTIQRTEQRDSAMYRCASSNQRGTEAFFGQGTRLTVV.

This clonotype showed up many times. The chain joins TRBV28 to TRBJ2-7; 9 positions agree with TRBD2. Germline values: CDR1 MDHEN, CDR2 SYDVKM. This CDR3 region has 14 residues. V dropped 1 base and J dropped 2; count of bases not matched to a gene: 0. CDR3 coding DNA: TGTGCCAGCAGTTTATTAGCGGGAGCCTACGAGCAGTACTTC. It translates to CASSLLAGAYEQYF.

At least ten counts were recorded for this clonotype. The chain has TRBV5-1 and TRBJ1-2; D might be TRBD1 (5 bases). The CDR3 runs to 14 residues. Germline V gene lookup returns CDR1 SGHRS and CDR2 YFSETQ. Trimming left V 0 bases short and J 4 bases short, with 10 bases between. The CDR3 reads CASSLERGGYGYTF. CDR3 nucleotide sequence: TGCGCCAGCAGCTTGGAGAGGGGCGGCTATGGCTACACCTTC. Full variable domain (outside the CDR3, taken from reference TRBV5-1 and TRBJ1-2): KAGVTQTPRYLIKTRGQQVTLSCSPISGHRSVSWYQQTPGQGLQFLFEYFSETQRNKGNFPGRFSGRQFSNSRSEMNVSTLELGDSALYLCASSLERGGYGYTFGSGTRLTVV.

At least ten counts were recorded for this clonotype. The chain is built from TRBV29-1 and TRBJ1-2; 10 bases align to TRBD1. The CDR3 extends over 12 amino acids. CDR1 and CDR2 (germline): SQVTM, ANQGSEA. With V trimmed by 7 bases and J by 8 bases, 7 bases remained unmatched. CDR3 sequence (DNA): TGCAGCGGGGGACAGGGGAAAGTCGGCTACACCTTC. Its translation is CSGGQGKVGYTF.

The rearrangement joins TRBV3-1 to TRBJ1-2, with TRBD1 identical over 8 bases. V was pared by 4 bases and J by 2 bases, with 3 bases of the junction left unmatched. The CDR3 totals 14 residues. Germline-derived CDR1 and CDR2 are LGHDT and YNNKEL (reference sequence). In DNA, the CDR3 is TGTGCCAGCAGCCTACGACAGGGGAACTATGGCTACACCTTC. This encodes CASSLRQGNYGYTF. Full variable domain (missing parts from reference TRBV3-1 and TRBJ1-2): DTAVSQTPKYLVTQMGNDKSIKCEQNLGHDTMYWYKQDSKKFLKIMFSYNNKELIINETVPNRFSPKSPDKAHLNLHINSLELGDSAVYFCASSLRQGNYGYTFGSGTRLTVV.

Notes on this clonotype: A much larger clone is a single base away; this may be a read error. This likely comes from a read error, as the CDR3 has no conserved phenylalanine or tryptophan at its end. The V gene is TRBV28, the J gene TRBJ2-7; D possibly uses TRBD1 or TRBD2 (5 bases each). Germline assignment: CDR1 MDHEN and CDR2 SYDVKM. This CDR3 has 13 residues. V was cut by 8 bases and J by 3 bases, with 14 bases left in between. CDR3 in DNA: TGTGCCAGCGAGGGGCCCGAACGCTACGAGCAGTACTCC. It is translated as CASEGPERYEQYS.

This clonotype has a count of ten or more. V gene TRBV28 combines with J gene TRBJ2-2; the D is unclear. CDR3 length: 15 residues. Germline V lookup: CDR1 MDHEN, CDR2 SYDVKM. Trimming removed 5 bases at V and 1 base at J, with 11 bases between. The DNA for the CDR3 is TGTGCCAGCAGTCCTAACTCAGGGAACACCGGGGAGCTGTTTTTT. Protein: CASSPNSGNTGELFF. Full variable domain (outside the CDR3, taken from reference TRBV28 and TRBJ2-2): DVKVTQSSRYLVKRTGEKVFLECVQDMDHENMFWYRQDPGLGLRLIYFSYDVKMKEKGDIPEGYSVSREKKERFSLILESASTNQTSMYLCASSPNSGNTGELFFGEGSRLTVL.

The CDR3 DNA follows: TGTGCCAGCAGCCAAGATGAGGGGACTGAAGCTTTCTTT. This translates into CASSQDEGTEAFF. This chain connects TRBV4-2 to TRBJ1-1; D possibly corresponds to TRBD1 (5 bases). V shed 0 bases and J shed 5 bases, with 7 bases lying between them. The CDR3 loop spans 13 amino acids. Germline V gene data show CDR1 as LGHNA and CDR2 as YNFKEQ.

The chain recombines TRBV20-1 with TRBJ1-4; no firm D call. Germline lookup yields CDR1 DFQATT and CDR2 SNEGSKA (reference sequence). The CDR3 runs 12 residues. The V end lost 2 bases, the J end lost 4 bases, and 5 bases lay between the germline ends. CDR3 in DNA: TGCAGTGCTAGAACAGTTAATGAAAAACTGTTTTTT. Amino acids: CSARTVNEKLFF.

This clonotype was recorded at least ten times. The V call is TRBV7-2, the J call TRBJ2-5, with 11 bases fitting TRBD2. The J segment lost 5 bases and the V segment lost 0 bases, leaving 11 bases of the junction unmatched. This CDR3 contains 18 residues. Looked up from germline, CDR1 is SGHTA and CDR2 is FQGNSA. CDR3 DNA sequence: TGTGCCAGCAGCTTAGCCCTAGCGGGAGGATCGGATTCGGAGACCCAGTACTTC. Protein product: CASSLALAGGSDSETQYF.

This clonotype came up many times. The chain links TRBV19 to TRBJ2-1, with TRBD2 matching over 12 bases. The junction had 5 bases not matched to a gene; V was cut back by 3 bases and J by 5 bases. Germline V lookup: CDR1 LNHDA, CDR2 SQIVND (reference sequence). The CDR3 length is 16 residues. The CDR3 loop reads CASSIRTSGIDNEQFF. CDR3 nucleotides: TGTGCCAGTAGTATTCGGACTAGCGGGATTGACAATGAGCAGTTCTTC.

This clonotype was detected many times. The CDR3 loop is CASSFISSGGYNEQFF. The DNA of the CDR3 is TGTGCCAGCAGCTTTATTTCTAGCGGGGGCTACAATGAGCAGTTCTTC. The chain employs TRBV6-5 and TRBJ2-1, with TRBD2 matching 10 bases. The CDR3 covers 16 residues. Germline values: CDR1 MNHEY, CDR2 SVGAGI. The trim removed 6 bases at V and 3 bases at J, leaving 8 bases unmatched.

This clonotype was counted many times. The chain links TRBV11-2 to TRBJ2-2, with 9 bases lining up with TRBD2. Germline V gene sequence: CDR1 SGHAT, CDR2 FQNNGV. The J segment lost 6 bases and the V segment lost 0 bases, leaving 8 bases of the junction unmatched. The CDR3 has 17 residues. CDR3 amino acids: CASSLDRTSGSPGELFF. DNA of the CDR3: TGTGCCAGCAGCTTAGATCGCACTAGCGGGTCCCCCGGGGAGCTGTTTTTT.